This T cell receptor (beta chain) was obtained from a study of T-cell reconstitution after alpha-beta-depleted transplantation in children. Germline V CDR1 and CDR2: GTSNPN, SVGIG (reference sequence). This CDR3 is 13 amino acids long. Trimming stripped 4 bases from V and 4 bases from J, with 11 bases between. In its sample, this clonotype was seen a few times. Molecular barcoding with unique molecular identifiers was used for the TCRbeta library. TCRdb reprocessed the PCR reads via MiXCR and lists one record per CDR3 protein. The table has about 610,000 distinct CDR3 sequences, roughly 10% seen once.

This specimen consisted of PBMCs from the stem cell graft donor, obtained from the stem cell graft. The receptor was isolated from a human donor who donated a stem cell graft to a child with acute myeloid leukemia. The chain is built from TRBV30 and TRBJ1-3, with D possibly matching TRBD1 (6 bases). In nucleotides, the CDR3 is TGTGCCTGGACCCACAGGGCGGGAAACACCATATATTTT. Its protein product is CAWTHRAGNTIYF. The full variable domain, with the rest looked up from reference TRBV30 and TRBJ1-3, is SQTIHQWPATLVQPVGSPLSLECTVEGTSNPNLYWYRQAAGRGLQLLFYSVGIGQISSEVPQNLSASRPQDRQFILSSKKLLLSDSGFYLCAWTHRAGNTIYFGEGSWLTVV.